This T cell receptor (beta chain) was retrieved from a study of regulatory T cells in long-lasting Graves disease. Germline V lookup: CDR1 SEHNR, CDR2 FQNEAQ (reference sequence). Germline trimming cut 6 bases from V and 6 bases from J; bases unmatched to any gene: 14. The CDR3 spans 18 residues. With iRepertoire HTBI primers and Arm-PCR of CDR3 regions, TCR beta libraries were built. TCRdb reprocessed the multiplex PCR reads via MiXCR and lists one record per CDR3 protein. The sample consists of roughly 610,000 distinct CDR3 sequences, under 20% of them appearing once. Time point in this sample: newly diagnosed GD, antithyroid drugs for less than 3 months. From PBMCs, RNA was extracted and then used to make the TCR library. A further study also used this sample, focusing on T cells in Graves' hyperthyroidism and ophthalmopathy.

The clonotype was recovered from a woman aged 25 to 39 with Graves disease. Sequenced here: peripheral blood mononuclear cells (PBMCs), sampled at new diagnosis, from a patient treated with antithyroid drugs. This sequence joins TRBV7-9 and TRBJ2-1; 13 nucleotides agree with TRBD2. The CDR3 DNA reads TGTGCCAGCAGGCACACGGGACTAGCGGGAAGAACTCCCAATGAGCAGTTCTTC. Translation: CASRHTGLAGRTPNEQFF.